This entry lists 28 T cell receptor beta chains sequenced from one sample in a study of beta chain features in type 1 diabetes. Study-wide results and limits: Moderate yet significant TCRB CDR3 shortening was seen in Type 1 diabetes patients in all four CD4+ subsets.

The entirety of the isolated RNA underwent reverse transcription, so expressed TCRB transcripts were sequenced. Here immunoSEQ multiplex PCR was the method, and the copy in TCRdb shows in-frame clones only, minus some. The table includes around 690,000 clones, 9.5% to 15% detected once. No antigen has been identified for these receptors. Sequencing was carried out using naive CD4+ T cells from blood. Receptors were obtained from a man younger than 40 with type 1 diabetes.

This chain connects TRBV7-9 to TRBJ2-5; perhaps TRBD2 as D (5 bases). This CDR3 has 17 amino acids. Trimming took off 1 base at V and 5 bases at J, with 20 bases between the two ends. Germline lookup yields CDR1 SEHNR and CDR2 FQNEAQ (reference sequence). This CDR3 reads CASSLGADGGSRETQYF. The DNA of the CDR3 is TGTGCCAGCAGCTTAGGTGCCGACGGCGGGTCCAGGGAGACCCAGTACTTC.

Notes on this clone: The sample contains more than one DNA sequence encoding this CDR3. The chain joins TRBV28 to TRBJ2-5; TRBD2 is a possible D gene (6 bases). CDR3 size: 12 residues. V gave up 3 bases and J gave up 5 bases, with 7 bases separating them. The germline V gene encodes CDR1 MDHEN and CDR2 SYDVKM. The CDR3 protein is CASSFRGETQYF. In nucleotides, the CDR3 is TGTGCCAGCAGTTTTCGGGGGGAGACCCAGTACTTC.

This clone has just a few counts. The rearrangement joins TRBV30 to TRBJ1-2; TRBD1 matches 8 bases. Germline-derived CDR1 and CDR2 are GTSNPN and SVGIG (reference sequence). The ends lost 2 bases at V and 4 bases at J; junction bases unmatched: 9. The CDR3 length is 15 residues. The CDR3 nucleotides read TGTGCCTGGAGTACCTGGACAGGGCCTAGCTATGGCTACACCTTC. This sequence encodes CAWSTWTGPSYGYTF.

There are a few counts of this clone. This rearrangement joins TRBV9 to TRBJ2-1; 10 bases match TRBD2. The germline V gene encodes CDR1 SGDLS and CDR2 YYNGEE. The length of the CDR3 is 16 residues. Unmatched junction bases numbered 2, after V lost 1 base and J lost 1 base. CDR3 region: CASSVSGGASYNEQFF. CDR3 sequence (DNA): TGTGCCAGCAGCGTAAGCGGGGGGGCATCCTACAATGAGCAGTTCTTC.

This clone was detected only a few times. The CDR3 DNA is TGCGCCAGCAGCCAAGAGTGGGTCACTGGGGCCAACGTCCTGACTTTC. Translated, it gives CASSQEWVTGANVLTF. The J gene is TRBJ2-6, the V gene TRBV4-3; D remains ambiguous. Germline V gives CDR1 LGHNA, CDR2 YSLEER. Trimming shortened V by 0 bases and J by 2 bases, and 8 bases separated the two germline ends. This CDR3 is 16 amino acids long.

This chain connects TRBV9 to TRBJ1-4; no firm D call. The CDR3 is 14 residues long. Trimming left V 0 bases short and J 8 bases short, with 11 bases between. The germline gives CDR1 SGDLS, CDR2 YYNGEE. The CDR3 spells CASSVEARGEKLFF. CDR3 DNA sequence: TGTGCCAGCAGCGTAGAGGCCCGGGGAGAAAAACTGTTTTTT.

This clone was counted a few times. V gene TRBV7-2 combines with J gene TRBJ1-2; 7 bases fit TRBD1. Unmatched junction bases numbered 9, after V lost 4 bases and J lost 4 bases. Germline V gene lookup returns CDR1 SGHTA and CDR2 FQGNSA. The CDR3 loop spans 15 amino acids. CDR3 region: CASSSTDRRLYGYTF. CDR3 coding DNA: TGTGCCAGCAGCTCGACGGACAGGCGTCTCTATGGCTACACCTTC.

This clone has a handful of counts. The CDR3 bases are TGTGCCAGTAGTACGGAGTTGGGGACTGAAGCTTTCTTT. Its translation: CASSTELGTEAFF. The V call is TRBV19, the J call TRBJ1-1; D not resolved. The ends were cut back, 4 bases at V and 5 bases at J, with 11 bases in the middle. The CDR3 loop spans 13 amino acids. The germline V gene encodes CDR1 LNHDA and CDR2 SQIVND (reference sequence). Supplemented by reference TRBV19 and TRBJ1-1, the full variable domain reads DGGITQSPKYLFRKEGQNVTLSCEQNLNHDAMYWYRQDPGQGLRLIYYSQIVNDFQKGDIAEGYSVSREKKESFPLTVTSAQKNPTAFYLCASSTELGTEAFFGQGTRLTVV.

This clone was observed a handful of times. The V gene is TRBV7-8, the J gene TRBJ2-1, with TRBD1 as a possible D gene (7 bases). Germline V gives CDR1 SGHVS, CDR2 FQNEAQ. Trimming shortened V by 7 bases and J by 4 bases, and 14 bases separated the two germline ends. The CDR3 contains 14 residues. The CDR3: CASMKTGRYNEQFF. CDR3 DNA sequence: TGTGCCAGCATGAAGACAGGGAGGTACAATGAGCAGTTCTTC.

In this sample, this clone turned up a few times. The chain recombines TRBV18 with TRBJ2-2; D is unclear. V lost 4 bases to trimming and J lost 0 bases, with 12 bases between them. CDR1 is KGHSH, CDR2 LQKENI, per germline. The CDR3 is made up of 16 amino acids. This CDR3 reads CASSLIVRSNTGELFF. Here the CDR3 DNA reads TGTGCCAGCTCACTTATCGTCAGGTCGAACACCGGGGAGCTGTTTTTT.

This clone has only a few counts. The chain carries TRBV29-1 and TRBJ2-7; D remains unclear. With 6 bases removed from V and 2 bases from J, the gap between germline ends came to 8 bases. Germline V gives CDR1 SQVTM, CDR2 ANQGSEA. The CDR3 has 11 amino acids. Written as DNA, the CDR3 is TGCAGCGTGTCCTACGCCTACGAGCAGTACTTC. The encoded protein is CSVSYAYEQYF.

This clone was counted a few times. The sample contains more than one DNA sequence encoding this CDR3. This chain uses TRBV18 with TRBJ2-5; 8 bases align to TRBD1. Germline lookup yields CDR1 KGHSH and CDR2 LQKENI. J lost 3 bases, V lost 6 bases, and 3 bases had no gene match. CDR3 size: 13 residues. CDR3 amino acids: CASSPTGEETQYF. CDR3 coding DNA: TGTGCCAGCTCGCCGACAGGGGAAGAGACCCAGTACTTC.

A few counts support this clone. The V gene is TRBV7-2, the J gene TRBJ2-5; tentatively, D is TRBD2 (5 bases). The V and J ends lost 1 base and 2 bases respectively, with 11 bases between them. Germline assignment: CDR1 SGHTA and CDR2 FQGNSA. The CDR3 covers 15 residues. The CDR3 nucleotides read TGTGCCAGCAGCTTAGTAATGGACTTACAAGAGACCCAGTACTTC. Its protein is CASSLVMDLQETQYF.

The chain is built from TRBV27 and TRBJ1-4, with D possibly TRBD1 on 6 matching bases. The CDR3 extends over 15 amino acids. The V end was cut by 6 bases, the J end by 4 bases, with 15 bases between. CDR1 is MNHEY, CDR2 SMNVEV, per germline (reference sequence). The CDR3 coding sequence is TGTGCCAGCAGCTCGGGGACATTGAGTAATGAAAAACTGTTTTTT. Its protein product is CASSSGTLSNEKLFF. The full variable domain, completed using reference TRBV27 and TRBJ1-4, is EAQVTQNPRYLITVTGKKLTVTCSQNMNHEYMSWYRQDPGLGLRQIYYSMNVEVTDKGDVPEGYKVSRKEKRNFPLILESPSPNQTSLYFCASSSGTLSNEKLFFGSGTQLSVL.

This clone has only a few counts. The J gene is TRBJ1-2, the V gene TRBV4-3; D is uncertain. Germline V gene sequence: CDR1 LGHNA, CDR2 YSLEER. The V end lost 0 bases, the J end lost 8 bases, and 16 bases lay between the germline ends. The CDR3 is 15 amino acids. CDR3 loop: CASSQDLGSVWGYTF. In nucleotides, the CDR3 is TGCGCCAGCAGCCAAGATTTGGGCTCGGTATGGGGCTACACCTTC.

This clone showed up just a few times. The chain links TRBV4-2 to TRBJ2-3; TRBD2 matches at 8 bases. Germline V CDR1 and CDR2: LGHNA, YNFKEQ. J gave up 0 bases and V 0 bases, and 2 bases lay outside the gene matches. This CDR3 is built from 16 residues. CDR3 DNA: TGTGCCAGCAGCCAAGAGGTAGCGGGGAGCACAGATACGCAGTATTTT. It specifies CASSQEVAGSTDTQYF.

This chain connects TRBV28 to TRBJ2-7; weak D call: TRBD2 (6 bases). The CDR3 runs 13 residues. V shed 4 bases and J shed 1 base, with 8 bases lying between them. The germline V gene has CDR1 MDHEN and CDR2 SYDVKM. The CDR3 DNA reads as TGTGCCAGCAGTTGGGCGGGGTCCTACGAGCAGTACTTC. Translation gives CASSWAGSYEQYF.

This clone was counted only a few times. This chain uses TRBV4-2 with TRBJ2-7, with 9 nucleotides matching TRBD1. CDR1 is LGHNA and CDR2 is YNFKEQ in the germline V gene. This CDR3 spans 13 amino acids. V lost 4 bases, J lost 7 bases, and 5 bases stayed unmatched. The CDR3 loop reads CASSPPGQGEQYF. In DNA, the CDR3 is TGTGCCAGCAGCCCGCCGGGACAGGGTGAGCAGTACTTC.

The chain carries TRBV7-9 and TRBJ2-7, with 11 positions matching TRBD2. This CDR3 has 16 residues. V lost 0 bases and J lost 5; bases outside the gene matches: 6. Germline assignment: CDR1 SEHNR and CDR2 FQNEAQ (reference sequence). The DNA for the CDR3 is TGTGCCAGCAGCTTAGCGCCCGGGACTAGCGGACACGAGCAGTACTTC. Translating gives CASSLAPGTSGHEQYF.

This clone occurred a few times. This chain joins TRBV5-4 and TRBJ1-1; possibly TRBD1 for D (5 bases). The CDR3 totals 15 residues. The germline V and J ends were trimmed by 0 bases and 0 bases, with 9 bases remaining between them. From germline, CDR1 is SGHNT and CDR2 YYREEE (reference sequence). The CDR3 DNA follows: TGTGCCAGCAGCTTGGGCCGGGACCTGAACACTGAAGCTTTCTTT. It yields the protein CASSLGRDLNTEAFF.

The rearrangement joins TRBV19 to TRBJ2-1; 10 bases are shared with TRBD2. CDR1 is LNHDA, CDR2 SQIVND, per germline (reference sequence). The CDR3 has 15 residues. Trimming took 4 bases from V and 8 from J; bases not matched to a gene: 8. CDR3 DNA: TGTGCCAGTAGTACTAGCGGGGGTTTTAGGGATGAGCAGTTCTTC. Translating gives CASSTSGGFRDEQFF.

The chain recombines TRBV7-2 with TRBJ1-5; TRBD1 matches 7 bases. Germline V CDR1 and CDR2: SGHTA, FQGNSA. This CDR3 contains 15 residues. Losses at the gene ends were 4 bases for V and 0 bases for J; bases not matched to a gene: 3. The CDR3 sequence: CASSSGQNSNQPQHF. The CDR3 region has the DNA TGTGCCAGCAGCTCGGGACAGAATAGCAATCAGCCCCAGCATTTT.

The chain has TRBV18 and TRBJ1-2, with 8 bases lining up with TRBD1. The CDR3 is made up of 13 amino acids. Trimming removed 3 bases from V and 7 bases from J; junction bases left unmatched: 4. In germline, CDR1 is KGHSH, CDR2 LQKENI. CDR3 residues: CASSPDRAGGYTF. CDR3 sequence (DNA): TGTGCCAGCTCACCGGACAGGGCTGGTGGCTACACCTTC.

The genes are TRBV4-2 and TRBJ1-5; perhaps TRBD1 as D (6 bases). V dropped 0 bases and J dropped 5 bases, with 26 bases sitting between them. Germline assignment: CDR1 LGHNA and CDR2 YNFKEQ. This CDR3 is built from 20 residues. For the CDR3, the DNA is TGTGCCAGCAGCCAAGATTGGGGGCAGGGGCGTGTAAGGCGATATCAGCCCCAGCATTTT. This gives the protein CASSQDWGQGRVRRYQPQHF.

The chain recombines TRBV6-5 with TRBJ2-1; 13 bases fit TRBD2. Germline lookup yields CDR1 MNHEY and CDR2 SVGAGI. Unmatched junction bases numbered 6, after V lost 6 bases and J lost 7 bases. The CDR3 covers 15 residues. The CDR3 sequence is CASSPGLAGANEQFF. The CDR3 DNA reads TGTGCCAGCAGCCCTGGACTAGCGGGGGCAAATGAGCAGTTCTTC.

The chain combines TRBV6-1 with TRBJ2-1; D is uncertain. V lost 7 bases and J 0 bases, leaving 13 bases between the germline ends. This CDR3 is built from 15 residues. Germline V gene data show CDR1 as MNHNS and CDR2 as SASEGT. In DNA form, the CDR3 reads TGTGCCAGCAATCGAGGCCCCCTCTCCTACAATGAGCAGTTCTTC. As protein: CASNRGPLSYNEQFF.

The CDR3 sequence: CASSSGQGQETQYF. The CDR3 coding sequence is TGTGCCAGCAGCTCGGGACAGGGCCAAGAGACCCAGTACTTC. The chain links TRBV11-2 to TRBJ2-5; 9 bases map to TRBD1. Germline V lookup: CDR1 SGHAT, CDR2 FQNNGV. The CDR3 is made up of 14 amino acids. V shed 4 bases and J 1 base; nucleotides not matched to a gene: 1.

The table lists this clone with a few counts. This CDR3 is CASSPDSLIYEQYF. The CDR3, as DNA: TGTGCCAGCAGCCCGGACAGCCTCATATACGAGCAGTACTTC. This rearrangement joins TRBV11-2 to TRBJ2-7; D is possibly TRBD1 (6 bases). CDR3 length equals 14 residues. V was trimmed by 5 bases and J by 4 bases, leaving 15 bases between them. Looked up from germline, CDR1 is SGHAT and CDR2 is FQNNGV. Filled out from reference TRBV11-2 and TRBJ2-7, the complete variable domain reads EAGVAQSPRYKIIEKRQSVAFWCNPISGHATLYWYQQILGQGPKLLIQFQNNGVVDDSQLPKDRFSAERLKGVDSTLKIQPAKLEDSAVYLCASSPDSLIYEQYFGPGTRLTVT.